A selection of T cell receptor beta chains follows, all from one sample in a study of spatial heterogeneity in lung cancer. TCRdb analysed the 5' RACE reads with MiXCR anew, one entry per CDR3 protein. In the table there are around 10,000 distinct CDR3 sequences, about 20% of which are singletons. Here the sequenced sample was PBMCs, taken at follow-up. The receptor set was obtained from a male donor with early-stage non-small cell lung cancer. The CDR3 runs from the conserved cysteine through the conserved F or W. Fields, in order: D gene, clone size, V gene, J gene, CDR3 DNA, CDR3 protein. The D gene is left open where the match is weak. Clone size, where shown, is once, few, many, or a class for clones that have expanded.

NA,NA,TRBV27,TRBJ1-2,TGTGCCAGCAGTTTGGGACCGTCCTCGCTCTTTGGCTACACCTTC,CASSLGPSSLFGYTF
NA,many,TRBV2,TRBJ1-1,TGTGCCAGCAGTTGGACGGGGAACACTGAAGCTTTCTTT,CASSWTGNTEAFF
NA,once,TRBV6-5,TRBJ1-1,TGTGCCAGTTTGCTTAGCCTCGCGAACACTGAAGCTTTCTTT,CASLLSLANTEAFF
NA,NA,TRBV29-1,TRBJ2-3,TGCAGCGTCCCCCTAGCGACAGATACGCAGTATTTT,CSVPLATDTQYF
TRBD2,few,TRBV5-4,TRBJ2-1,TGTGCCAGCAGCGAAGCGGGAGGATACAATGAGCAGTTCTTC,CASSEAGGYNEQFF
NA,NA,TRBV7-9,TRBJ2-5,TGTGCCAGCAGCTTAACCCAGTCCGCGGAGACCCAGTACTTC,CASSLTQSAETQYF
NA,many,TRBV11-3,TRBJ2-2,TGTGCCAGCAGCCGACGCGGCGGGACAGCAGAACCTTACACCGGGGAGCTGTTTTTT,CASSRRGGTAEPYTGELFF
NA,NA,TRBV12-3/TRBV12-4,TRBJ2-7,TGTGCCAGCACCCGAGGTGACTCCTACGAGCAGTACTTC,CASTRGDSYEQYF
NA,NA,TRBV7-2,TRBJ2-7,TGTGCCAGCAGCCTCGACGGGTACAAAGAAGACGAGCAGTACTTC,CASSLDGYKEDEQYF
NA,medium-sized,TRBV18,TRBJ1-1,TGTGCCAGCTCACCACCGGCAGGGCAAGCTTTCTTT,CASSPPAGQAFF
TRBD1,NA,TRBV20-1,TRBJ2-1,TGCAGTGCTAGGACTGGGACAGGGTCCTACAATGAGCAGTTCTTC,CSARTGTGSYNEQFF
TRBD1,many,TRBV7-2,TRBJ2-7,TGTGCCAGCAGCCAAAACAGGGGACGTGAGCAGTACTTC,CASSQNRGREQYF
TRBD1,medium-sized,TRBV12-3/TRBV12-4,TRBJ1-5,TGTGCCAGCAGACGGGGGGACAGGGGCAATCAGCCCCAGCATTTT,CASRRGDRGNQPQHF
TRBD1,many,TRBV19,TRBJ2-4,TGTGCCAGTAGTACCGGACAGGATTACCTTCTAGCCAAAAACATTCAGTACTTC,CASSTGQDYLLAKNIQYF
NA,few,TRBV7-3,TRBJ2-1,TGTGCCAGCAGCCGTATGTCGGACGGCTACAATGAGCAGTTCTTC,CASSRMSDGYNEQFF
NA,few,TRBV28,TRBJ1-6,TGTGCCAGCAGGATTAATGATTCACCCCTCCACTTT,CASRINDSPLHF
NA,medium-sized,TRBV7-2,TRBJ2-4,TGTGCCAGCAGCTTAGCCGGGGGGCGGAACATTCAGTACTTC,CASSLAGGRNIQYF
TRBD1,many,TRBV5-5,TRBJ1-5,TGTGCCAGCAGCTTGGGGAAAGGGGGACAGTCCCAGCATTTT,CASSLGKGGQSQHF
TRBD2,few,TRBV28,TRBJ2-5,TGTGCCAGCACTCCCGGACTAGCGGTCCAAGAGACCCAGTACTTC,CASTPGLAVQETQYF
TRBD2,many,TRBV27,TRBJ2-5,TGTGCCAGCAACCCGACAGCGGGGCAGACCCAGTACTTC,CASNPTAGQTQYF
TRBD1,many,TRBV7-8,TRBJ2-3,TGTGCCAGCAGCTACAAACGTGGGGGACAGGGGACAGATACGCAGTATTTT,CASSYKRGGQGTDTQYF
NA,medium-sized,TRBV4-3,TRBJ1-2,TGCGCCAGCAGCCAGGGGGTGAACTATGGCTACACCTTC,CASSQGVNYGYTF
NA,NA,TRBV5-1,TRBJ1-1,TGCGCCAGCAGACCCATCGGGGGGAACACTGAAGCTTTCTTT,CASRPIGGNTEAFF
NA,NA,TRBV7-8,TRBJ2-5,TGTGCCAGCGGATCCCGGGACACGTACCAAGAGACCCAGTACTTC,CASGSRDTYQETQYF
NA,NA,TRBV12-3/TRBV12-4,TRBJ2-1,TGTGCCAGCAGTTTAGTGCGCTTATCCAACAATGAGCAGTTCTTC,CASSLVRLSNNEQFF
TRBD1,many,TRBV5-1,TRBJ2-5,TGCGCCAGCAGCACCCCGGGACAGGGGTCTATCCAAGAGACCCAGTACTTC,CASSTPGQGSIQETQYF
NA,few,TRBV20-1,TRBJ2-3,TGCAGTGCTAGAGACCCGGGGCAGTCGGGCACAGATACGCAGTATTTT,CSARDPGQSGTDTQYF
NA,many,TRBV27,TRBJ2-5,TGTGCCAGCAGTCCCGGGGCTAGCTACCGGGAGACCCAGTACTTC,CASSPGASYRETQYF
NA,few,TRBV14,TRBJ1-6,TGTGCCAGCAGCCAAGGGGGATCACCCCTCCACTTT,CASSQGGSPLHF
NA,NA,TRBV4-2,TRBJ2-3,TGTGCCAGCAGCCAAGTCGTGGGAGCTCCAGATACGCAGTATTTT,CASSQVVGAPDTQYF
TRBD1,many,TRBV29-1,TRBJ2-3,TGCAGCGTTGAATATGTGGGACAGGGGGCCTTAGATACGCAGTATTTT,CSVEYVGQGALDTQYF
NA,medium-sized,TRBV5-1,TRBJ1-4,TGCGCCAGCAGCTTGGCCCGGGGGTCTGGAAAACTGTTTTTT,CASSLARGSGKLFF
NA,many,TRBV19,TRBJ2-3,TGTGCCAGTAGTATCGCGGGGAATACGCAGTATTTT,CASSIAGNTQYF
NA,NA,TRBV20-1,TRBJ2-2,TGCAGTGCTAAGGGGGGGATCGGGGAGCTGTTTTTT,CSAKGGIGELFF
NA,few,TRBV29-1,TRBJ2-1,TGCAGCGTTGATCTCGGGGAGCTGAAGGCGCAGTTCTTC,CSVDLGELKAQFF
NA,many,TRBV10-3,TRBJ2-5,TGTGCCATCAGTGAGTCGAGGATACAAGAGACCCAGTACTTC,CAISESRIQETQYF
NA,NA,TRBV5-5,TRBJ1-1,TGTGCCAGCAGCCCAAAATTGGGTACACGCCGGATTATCTTT,CASSPKLGTRRIIF
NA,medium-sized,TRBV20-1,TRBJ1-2,TGCAGTGCTAGAGATGCGGCAGGGAGGGACCTTGGCTACACCTTC,CSARDAAGRDLGYTF
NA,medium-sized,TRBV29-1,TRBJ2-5,TGCAGCGCGGGGGGCCCGAGGAGCAGCGCCCAGTACTTC,CSAGGPRSSAQYF
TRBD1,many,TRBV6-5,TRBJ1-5,TGTGCCAGCAGCCAGACCGGGACAGGCAATCAGCCCCAGCATTTT,CASSQTGTGNQPQHF
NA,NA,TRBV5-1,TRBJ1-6,TGCGCCAGCAGCTTGGCGGGTAGCTCCTATAATTCACCCCTCCACTTT,CASSLAGSSYNSPLHF
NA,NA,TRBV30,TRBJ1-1,TGTGCCTGGAGTCCCGTGCGGGGACAAGCTTTCTTT,CAWSPVRGQAFF
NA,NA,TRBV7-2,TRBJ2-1,TGTGCCAGCAGCCTCTACAGGGGAGGCCTCCCGCGGATTAAGTACAATGAGCAGTTCTTC,CASSLYRGGLPRIKYNEQFF
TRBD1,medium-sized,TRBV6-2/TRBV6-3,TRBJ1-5,TGTGCCAGCAGTCGGCCGGGGACAGGGCATCAGCCCCAGCATTTT,CASSRPGTGHQPQHF
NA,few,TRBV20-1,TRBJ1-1,TGCAGTGCTAGCCGGGGAGGGGACACTGAAGCTTTCTTT,CSASRGGDTEAFF
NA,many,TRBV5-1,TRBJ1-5,TGCGCCAGCAGCTTGATCCCTGTCCAGGGACCGAATCAGCCCCAGCATTTT,CASSLIPVQGPNQPQHF
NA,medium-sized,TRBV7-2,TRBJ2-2,TGTGCCAGCAGCTCACTCGCAGCCGGGGAGCTGTTTTTT,CASSSLAAGELFF